What follows describes a single TCR beta chain. The data stem from a study of cytomegalovirus exposure and HLA in healthy donors. In the PCR, 60 Vbeta and 13 Jbeta primers were used. TCRdb's copy holds only in-frame clones and misses some; the assay was immunoSEQ multiplex PCR. The sample gives 180,000 or so clones, about three quarters of which show up once; about 6.4% is in the top ten. V was clipped by 3 bases and J by 2 bases, with 8 bases between them. The CDR3 runs to 15 residues. CDR1 and CDR2 (germline): SGHTA, FQGTGA. The chain links TRBV7-3 to TRBJ2-6; tentative D call: TRBD1 (6 bases). The sequenced material came from PBMCs. The receptor was derived from a middle-aged man in good health and CMV-seropositive. Here the CDR3 reads CASSFRGPGANVLTF. For the CDR3, the DNA is TGTGCCAGCAGCTTCAGGGGCCCTGGGGCCAACGTCCTGACTTTC.